These T cell receptor beta chains were read from a single sample in a study of PD-1 blockade in mismatch repair-deficient tumors. Profiling relied on immunoSEQ multiplex PCR, and the TCRdb table lists in-frame clones only, not all of them. The sample includes tens of thousands of clones, 78% of them seen just once. The specimen was peripheral blood, collected 4 weeks after starting pembrolizumab. The source of these receptors is an adult with mismatch repair-deficient cancer. The CDR3 runs from the conserved cysteine through the conserved F or W. D genes are given only for firm matches. Clone size is stated in some rows and not others, as once, few, many or a class when expanded.

abundance: NA; v_gene: TRBV2; j_gene: TRBJ2-7; d_gene: NA; CDR3nt: TGTGCCAGCAGTGAAATGGGCGACGAGCAGTACTTC; CDR3aa: CASSEMGDEQYF
abundance: NA; v_gene: TRBV29-1; j_gene: TRBJ1-2; d_gene: NA; CDR3nt: TGCAGCGTTGAAAGGGTAATGGATGGCTACACCTTC; CDR3aa: CSVERVMDGYTF
abundance: NA; v_gene: TRBV7-2; j_gene: TRBJ2-5; d_gene: TRBD2; CDR3nt: TGTGCCAGCAGCTTGGGCGGGAGACGGGATGAGACCCAGTACTTC; CDR3aa: CASSLGGRRDETQYF
abundance: NA; v_gene: TRBV11-2; j_gene: TRBJ2-7; d_gene: NA; CDR3nt: TGTGCCAGCAGCTTTGGGTCGGGTGGCTCCTACGAGCAGTACTTC; CDR3aa: CASSFGSGGSYEQYF
abundance: NA; v_gene: TRBV19; j_gene: TRBJ1-4; d_gene: NA; CDR3nt: TGTGCCATTAAGGGGACCTCGGATAATGAAAAACTGTTTTTT; CDR3aa: CAIKGTSDNEKLFF
abundance: NA; v_gene: TRBV28; j_gene: TRBJ1-1; d_gene: NA; CDR3nt: TGTGCCAGCAGTTTCGGGGGGACTGAAGCTTTCTTT; CDR3aa: CASSFGGTEAFF
abundance: NA; v_gene: TRBV9; j_gene: TRBJ2-3; d_gene: TRBD2; CDR3nt: TGTGCCAGCAGCCCGGGTACTAGCGGGAGAACAGATACGCAGTATTTT; CDR3aa: CASSPGTSGRTDTQYF
abundance: NA; v_gene: TRBV5-4; j_gene: TRBJ2-3; d_gene: NA; CDR3nt: TGTGCCAGCAGCCCCGGCACAGATACGCAGTATTTT; CDR3aa: CASSPGTDTQYF
abundance: NA; v_gene: TRBV7-8; j_gene: TRBJ1-5; d_gene: NA; CDR3nt: TGTGCCAGCAGCTTAGAAGGGGTTCAGCCCCAGCATTTT; CDR3aa: CASSLEGVQPQHF
abundance: NA; v_gene: TRBV30; j_gene: TRBJ2-7; d_gene: NA; CDR3nt: TGTGCCTGGAGGGGTAGCGGAAACTACGAGCAGTACTTC; CDR3aa: CAWRGSGNYEQYF
abundance: few; v_gene: TRBV19; j_gene: TRBJ2-2; d_gene: NA; CDR3nt: TGTGCCAGTAGATCGGGACCGGAGGCAGAGACGAACACCGGGGAGCTGTTTTTT; CDR3aa: CASRSGPEAETNTGELFF
abundance: NA; v_gene: TRBV11-2; j_gene: TRBJ2-5; d_gene: TRBD2; CDR3nt: TGTGCCAGCAGCTTTGGCACTAGCGGGAGTTGGGAGACCCAGTACTTC; CDR3aa: CASSFGTSGSWETQYF
abundance: NA; v_gene: TRBV5-4; j_gene: TRBJ2-7; d_gene: TRBD2; CDR3nt: TGTGCCAGCAGCTTGGGGGGACTAGCGGGAGCCTCGGGGGAGCAGTACTTC; CDR3aa: CASSLGGLAGASGEQYF
abundance: once; v_gene: TRBV7-8; j_gene: TRBJ2-5; d_gene: NA; CDR3nt: TGTGCCAGCAGCTTAAAAGGTCAAGAGACCCAGTACTTC; CDR3aa: CASSLKGQETQYF
abundance: NA; v_gene: TRBV19; j_gene: TRBJ2-1; d_gene: TRBD1; CDR3nt: TGTGCCACCACCCCAAGAGACAGGGCCACCTACAATGAGCAGTTCTTC; CDR3aa: CATTPRDRATYNEQFF
abundance: NA; v_gene: TRBV15; j_gene: TRBJ2-7; d_gene: NA; CDR3nt: TGTGCCACCAGCCGTAAAGTGACAGGAACACCCTACGAGCAGTACTTC; CDR3aa: CATSRKVTGTPYEQYF
abundance: NA; v_gene: TRBV29-1; j_gene: TRBJ2-7; d_gene: NA; CDR3nt: TGCAGCGTCTCAGATAGCGGCTACGAGCAGTACTTC; CDR3aa: CSVSDSGYEQYF
abundance: NA; v_gene: TRBV7-2; j_gene: TRBJ1-1; d_gene: NA; CDR3nt: TGTGCCAGCAGCTTACAAGGGGCTAGGGGCACTGAAGCTTTCTTT; CDR3aa: CASSLQGARGTEAFF
abundance: NA; v_gene: TRBV6-4; j_gene: TRBJ2-3; d_gene: TRBD1; CDR3nt: TGTGCCAGCAGTCGCGACCCAGGGGGAGATACGCAGTATTTT; CDR3aa: CASSRDPGGDTQYF
abundance: few; v_gene: TRBV19; j_gene: TRBJ1-2; d_gene: NA; CDR3nt: TGTGCCAGTAGTATGAACCGTAACTATGGCTACACCTTC; CDR3aa: CASSMNRNYGYTF
abundance: NA; v_gene: TRBV9; j_gene: TRBJ1-1; d_gene: NA; CDR3nt: TGTGCCAGCAGCGTAGGTCCAGGGGACACTATGAACACTGAAGCTTTCTTT; CDR3aa: CASSVGPGDTMNTEAFF
abundance: NA; v_gene: TRBV19; j_gene: TRBJ2-1; d_gene: TRBD2; CDR3nt: TGTGCCAGTAGTATGTCGGGGGGTTTAAATGAGCAGTTCTTC; CDR3aa: CASSMSGGLNEQFF
abundance: once; v_gene: TRBV4-1; j_gene: TRBJ2-1; d_gene: TRBD2; CDR3nt: TGCGCCAGCAGCTTCCGTCCCGGGACTAGCGGGTTATCCAATGAGCAGTTCTTC; CDR3aa: CASSFRPGTSGLSNEQFF
abundance: NA; v_gene: TRBV10-3; j_gene: TRBJ1-1; d_gene: NA; CDR3nt: TGTGCCATCAGTGAGCCCAGAAAGAACGCTGAAGCTTTCTTT; CDR3aa: CAISEPRKNAEAFF
abundance: NA; v_gene: TRBV4-1; j_gene: TRBJ2-7; d_gene: NA; CDR3nt: TGCGCCAGCAGCCAAGGTCCGACCGGGACGCCGGCCTACGAGCAGTACTTC; CDR3aa: CASSQGPTGTPAYEQYF
abundance: NA; v_gene: TRBV5-5; j_gene: TRBJ1-5; d_gene: NA; CDR3nt: TGTGCCAGCAGCCTCTATAGGGAAGATCAGCCCCAGCATTTT; CDR3aa: CASSLYREDQPQHF
abundance: NA; v_gene: TRBV11-3; j_gene: TRBJ2-3; d_gene: TRBD1; CDR3nt: TGTGCCAGCAGCTTGGGGGGACAGGGTACAGATACGCAGTATTTT; CDR3aa: CASSLGGQGTDTQYF
abundance: NA; v_gene: TRBV10-2; j_gene: TRBJ2-3; d_gene: TRBD2; CDR3nt: TGCGCCAGCCATCTAGCGGGAGAAGATACGCAGTATTTT; CDR3aa: CASHLAGEDTQYF
abundance: few; v_gene: TRBV7-3; j_gene: TRBJ2-3; d_gene: TRBD1; CDR3nt: TGTGCCAGCAGCTCAGTTAGGGGGCACGGTACGCAGTATTTT; CDR3aa: CASSSVRGHGTQYF
abundance: NA; v_gene: TRBV7-8; j_gene: TRBJ1-1; d_gene: TRBD1; CDR3nt: TGTGCCAGCAGCTTAACGCGGACAGGGAAGGGAACTGAAGCTTTCTTT; CDR3aa: CASSLTRTGKGTEAFF
abundance: NA; v_gene: TRBV9; j_gene: TRBJ2-2; d_gene: TRBD2; CDR3nt: TGTGCCAGCAGCTCTTGGCTAGCGGAGAACACCGGGGAGCTGTTTTTT; CDR3aa: CASSSWLAENTGELFF
abundance: NA; v_gene: TRBV6-1; j_gene: TRBJ1-1; d_gene: NA; CDR3nt: TGTGCCAGCAGTGAAAGGGGAGGGGAGAACACTGAAGCTTTCTTT; CDR3aa: CASSERGGENTEAFF
abundance: NA; v_gene: TRBV2; j_gene: TRBJ2-5; d_gene: NA; CDR3nt: TGTGCCAGCATTGTTAAAGAGACCCAGTACTTC; CDR3aa: CASIVKETQYF
abundance: NA; v_gene: TRBV10-1; j_gene: TRBJ2-1; d_gene: TRBD2; CDR3nt: TGCGCCAGCAGTCTCCAGTGCTTAGCGGGGGGTTACAATGAGCAGTTCTTC; CDR3aa: CASSLQCLAGGYNEQFF
abundance: NA; v_gene: TRBV29-1; j_gene: TRBJ2-1; d_gene: NA; CDR3nt: TGCAGCGCCGCCAGGGCGTCCTACAATGAGCAGTTCTTC; CDR3aa: CSAARASYNEQFF
abundance: many; v_gene: TRBV30; j_gene: TRBJ2-1; d_gene: NA; CDR3nt: TGTGCCTGGAGTAAAGGAGGGGGCGAGCAGTTCTTC; CDR3aa: CAWSKGGGEQFF
abundance: NA; v_gene: TRBV9; j_gene: TRBJ2-2; d_gene: NA; CDR3nt: TGTGCCAGCAGCGTAGCGGGGAGGAGGGGTGGGCCCACCGGGGAGCTGTTTTTT; CDR3aa: CASSVAGRRGGPTGELFF
abundance: once; v_gene: TRBV10-3; j_gene: TRBJ1-1; d_gene: TRBD1; CDR3nt: TGTGCCACCGTAGGTGGGACAGCAAACACTGAAGCTTTCTTT; CDR3aa: CATVGGTANTEAFF
abundance: NA; v_gene: TRBV11-3; j_gene: TRBJ2-1; d_gene: NA; CDR3nt: TGTGCCAGCAGCGCTAGGGGCAATGAGCAGTTCTTC; CDR3aa: CASSARGNEQFF
abundance: NA; v_gene: TRBV6-4; j_gene: TRBJ2-2; d_gene: TRBD2; CDR3nt: TGTGCCAGCAGTGACAAAGGAATCAGCGGGAGAAACACCGGGGAGCTGTTTTTT; CDR3aa: CASSDKGISGRNTGELFF
abundance: few; v_gene: TRBV27; j_gene: TRBJ2-5; d_gene: TRBD2; CDR3nt: TGTGCCAGCAGTTTATCCGGGACTAAAGGCGTTACAGACTTC; CDR3aa: CASSLSGTKGVTDF
abundance: NA; v_gene: TRBV30; j_gene: TRBJ2-1; d_gene: NA; CDR3nt: TGTGCCTGGAGTGTACAGTCAGGGTTCGATGAGCAGTTCTTC; CDR3aa: CAWSVQSGFDEQFF
abundance: NA; v_gene: TRBV29-1; j_gene: TRBJ2-7; d_gene: TRBD2; CDR3nt: TGCAGCGTTGAACTCCGACCGGGAGCGGGGGAGCGAAACGGTTACTACGAGCAGTACTTC; CDR3aa: CSVELRPGAGERNGYYEQYF
abundance: NA; v_gene: TRBV5-4; j_gene: TRBJ2-7; d_gene: TRBD1; CDR3nt: TGTGCCAGCAGCCAGGGGGCTAGCGAAGTCTACGAGCAGTACTTC; CDR3aa: CASSQGASEVYEQYF
abundance: NA; v_gene: TRBV4-1; j_gene: TRBJ2-1; d_gene: NA; CDR3nt: TGCGCCAGCAGCCAAGCCCCCTACAATGAGCAGTTCTTC; CDR3aa: CASSQAPYNEQFF
abundance: NA; v_gene: TRBV7-6; j_gene: TRBJ2-1; d_gene: TRBD2; CDR3nt: TGTGCCAGCAGCCGATGGTCTAGCGGGATTCGGAATGAGCAGTTCTTC; CDR3aa: CASSRWSSGIRNEQFF
abundance: NA; v_gene: TRBV19; j_gene: TRBJ2-1; d_gene: NA; CDR3nt: TGTGCCAGTAGCCAGAGCTCCTACAATGAGCAGTTCTTC; CDR3aa: CASSQSSYNEQFF
abundance: NA; v_gene: TRBV15; j_gene: TRBJ1-4; d_gene: TRBD1; CDR3nt: TGTGCCACCAGCAGAGATACAGGGGGGATTGAAAAACTGTTTTTT; CDR3aa: CATSRDTGGIEKLFF
abundance: NA; v_gene: TRBV7-9; j_gene: TRBJ1-1; d_gene: NA; CDR3nt: TGTGCCAGCAGCCCCTTGATAGGCCGACGAACTGAAGCTTTCTTT; CDR3aa: CASSPLIGRRTEAFF
abundance: few; v_gene: TRBV27; j_gene: TRBJ2-2; d_gene: NA; CDR3nt: TGTGCCAGCAGTTTAAAGACCCCGGAAAGCACCGGGGAGCTGTTTTTT; CDR3aa: CASSLKTPESTGELFF
abundance: NA; v_gene: TRBV29-1; j_gene: TRBJ2-3; d_gene: TRBD1; CDR3nt: TGCAGCGTTGATTCGGGGACAGGCCCTCTCACAGATACGCAGTATTTT; CDR3aa: CSVDSGTGPLTDTQYF
abundance: NA; v_gene: TRBV9; j_gene: TRBJ2-1; d_gene: NA; CDR3nt: TGTGCCAGCAGCGTAGTCGGGGGATACTACAATGAGCAGTTCTTC; CDR3aa: CASSVVGGYYNEQFF
abundance: NA; v_gene: TRBV9; j_gene: TRBJ2-7; d_gene: NA; CDR3nt: TGTGCCAGCAGCGTAGATGACAGGGTCGGGGAGGGGCCGAGCTCCTACGAGCAGTACTTC; CDR3aa: CASSVDDRVGEGPSSYEQYF
abundance: few; v_gene: TRBV20-1; j_gene: TRBJ1-2; d_gene: NA; CDR3nt: TGCAGACTGGGGGGGTATGGCTACACCTTC; CDR3aa: CRLGGYGYTF